Shown below are 11 T cell receptor beta chains from a single sample sequenced in a study of regulatory T cells in long-lasting Graves disease. For TCR beta, libraries came from iRepertoire HTBI primers and Arm-PCR of CDR3 regions. TCRdb passed the multiplex PCR reads through MiXCR, listing each CDR3 protein once. In the table there are hundreds of thousands of distinct CDR3 sequences, roughly 15% of which are singletons. The time point: newly diagnosed GD, antithyroid drugs for less than 3 months. After RNA was extracted from PBMCs, the TCR library was made from it. Another study also made use of these data, one on T cells in Graves' hyperthyroidism and ophthalmopathy.

The starting material was peripheral blood mononuclear cells (PBMCs), obtained at new diagnosis, from a patient treated with antithyroid drugs. Receptor source: a woman aged 25 to 45 with Graves disease.

This clonotype appeared many times. This rearrangement joins TRBV30 to TRBJ2-1; D perhaps matches TRBD2 (6 bases). The CDR3 extends over 16 amino acids. Trimming stripped 0 bases from V and 0 bases from J, with 12 bases between. Per germline, CDR1 GTSNPN and CDR2 SVGIG (reference sequence). The CDR3 region has the DNA TGTGCCTGGAGTGTCGGTGGGGGGAGCTCCTACAATGAGCAGTTCTTC. Translated, it gives CAWSVGGGSSYNEQFF.

This clonotype was seen a few times. The CDR3 DNA reads TGTGCCAGCAGCGCTACAAGGTCGGATAGTGATGGCTACACCTTC. It is translated as CASSATRSDSDGYTF. This chain links TRBV7-9 with TRBJ1-2; no clear D gene. Trimming cost V 5 bases and J 6 bases, with 19 bases left between them. The CDR3 sequence is 15 residues long. Germline V lookup: CDR1 SEHNR, CDR2 FQNEAQ (reference sequence).

The chain has TRBV29-1 and TRBJ2-3; 7 bases map to TRBD2. With V trimmed by 4 bases and J by 6 bases, 7 bases remained unmatched. Germline V lookup: CDR1 SQVTM, CDR2 ANQGSEA. This CDR3 comprises 13 residues. The CDR3 protein is CSVGREGHDTQYF. CDR3 coding DNA: TGCAGCGTTGGCAGGGAGGGCCACGATACGCAGTATTTT.

Only a few counts were recorded for this clonotype. It may be a read error: a sequence one base away is much more abundant. V gene TRBV18 combines with J gene TRBJ1-5; no reliable D call. The CDR3 is 14 residues long. CDR1 KGHSH and CDR2 LQKENI come from the germline V gene. The CDR3 loop reads CASSPLGSNQPPHF. The CDR3 nucleotides are TGTGCCAGCTCACCACTGGGTAGCAATCAGCCCCCGCATTTT.

This chain uses TRBV28 with TRBJ2-2; D perhaps matches TRBD2 (5 bases). The germline gives CDR1 MDHEN, CDR2 SYDVKM. CDR3 length: 15 amino acids. V was cut by 2 bases and J by 5 bases, with 12 bases left in between. The chain's CDR3 is CASSLGLKGTGELFF. For the CDR3, the DNA is TGTGCCAGCAGTTTAGGACTCAAGGGAACCGGGGAGCTGTTTTTT. The complete variable domain, with remaining parts taken from reference TRBV28 and TRBJ2-2, reads DVKVTQSSRYLVKRTGEKVFLECVQDMDHENMFWYRQDPGLGLRLIYFSYDVKMKEKGDIPEGYSVSREKKERFSLILESASTNQTSMYLCASSLGLKGTGELFFGEGSRLTVL.

This clonotype was detected ten times or more. The J gene is TRBJ2-5, the V gene TRBV15, with 9 nucleotides matching TRBD2. The DNA end is more similar to TRBJ2-1, so the J call may be wrong. This CDR3 has 14 amino acids. Germline lookup yields CDR1 LNHNV and CDR2 YYDKDF (reference sequence). CDR3 DNA sequence: TGTGCCACCGGCAAAGCGGGAGGAGGCAATGAGCAGTTCTTC. This codes for CATGKAGGGNEQFF.

This clonotype was found many times. The chain is built from TRBV2 and TRBJ2-7, with D maybe TRBD1 (6 bases). The germline V gene encodes CDR1 SNHLY and CDR2 FYNNEI. V lost 5 bases to trimming and J lost 4 bases, with 9 bases between them. This CDR3 comprises 12 residues. The chain's CDR3 is CASSKDRYEQYF. CDR3 bases: TGTGCCAGCAGTAAGGACAGATACGAGCAGTACTTC.

There are a few counts of this clonotype. The chain links TRBV7-9 to TRBJ2-3; 11 nucleotides align to TRBD2. Germline-derived CDR1 and CDR2 are SEHNR and FQNEAQ (reference sequence). V lost 3 bases and J lost 2; bases outside the gene matches: 7. The CDR3 has 17 residues. The CDR3 sequence: CASSFPGLAAFTDTQYF. The CDR3 nucleotides are TGTGCCAGCAGCTTTCCGGGACTAGCGGCTTTCACAGATACGCAGTATTTT.

This clonotype was seen at least ten times. The V gene is TRBV30, the J gene TRBJ2-7; TRBD1 agrees at 7 bases. Germline lookup yields CDR1 GTSNPN and CDR2 SVGIG (reference sequence). V lost 2 bases and J lost 7; bases outside the gene matches: 8. This CDR3 is built from 13 residues. CDR3 loop: CAWSRGGTGEQYF. The CDR3 nucleotides read TGTGCCTGGAGTAGAGGGGGCACGGGTGAGCAGTACTTC.

This clonotype was seen a few times. The V call is TRBV3-1, the J call TRBJ2-7; TRBD2 aligns across 15 bases. This CDR3 has 17 residues. Looked up from germline, CDR1 is LGHDT and CDR2 is YNNKEL (reference sequence). The V gene end was trimmed by 4 bases and the J gene end by 2 bases; junction bases not matched to a gene: 6. CDR3 nucleotide sequence: TGTGCCAGCAGCCTGGGACTAGCGGGAGGAAAAGCCTACGAGCAGTACTTC. The encoded protein is CASSLGLAGGKAYEQYF.

At least ten counts were recorded for this clonotype. The rearrangement joins TRBV20-1 to TRBJ2-5, with a weak D call TRBD2 (6 bases). The CDR3 runs 13 residues. Trimming left V 1 base short and J 3 bases short, with 9 bases between. Per germline, CDR1 DFQATT and CDR2 SNEGSKA (reference sequence). CDR3 in DNA: TGCAGTGCTAGAGGGGACTTTAAAGAGACCCAGTACTTC. Its translation: CSARGDFKETQYF.